A single sample gave rise to the 25 T cell receptor beta chains below, sequenced in a study of cytomegalovirus exposure and HLA in healthy donors. The PCR ran on 60 Vbeta and 13 Jbeta primers. Data came from immunoSEQ multiplex PCR; TCRdb stores just in-frame clones and leaves some out. This sample carries more than 150,000 clones, roughly 88% of them seen once, and the ten largest clones take more than 0.95%. The sequenced sample was PBMCs. The receptors shown here come from a girl aged 2 to 9 in good health and CMV-seropositive.

This chain joins TRBV15 and TRBJ1-2; 8 bases are shared with TRBD1. This CDR3 is built from 14 residues. CDR1 is LNHNV, CDR2 YYDKDF, per germline (reference sequence). V lost 3 bases and J lost 5; bases outside the gene matches: 5. DNA of the CDR3: TGTGCCACCAGCAGCAGGACAGGGTTGTATGGCTACACCTTC. Residues: CATSSRTGLYGYTF.

The chain is built from TRBV5-6 and TRBJ2-6; no reliable D call. The CDR3 is made up of 16 amino acids. Trimming pared 4 bases from V and 0 bases from J, leaving 11 bases between. The germline gives CDR1 SGHDT, CDR2 YYEEEE. DNA for the CDR3: TGTGCCAGCAGCAAGCGACTGATCTCTGGGGCCAACGTCCTGACTTTC. This encodes CASSKRLISGANVLTF.

The genes are TRBV12-5 and TRBJ2-1, with a weak D call TRBD2 (5 bases). In germline, CDR1 is LGHNT, CDR2 FRNRAP. The CDR3 has 15 residues. The ends were cut back, 5 bases at V and 10 bases at J, with 21 bases in the middle. CDR3 DNA: TGTGCTAGTGGTGGACTCCGGGCCCCGGGGAGAGAGCAGTTCTTC. Its translation is CASGGLRAPGREQFF.

The rearrangement links TRBV6-5 to TRBJ1-6; D might be TRBD1 (6 bases). Germline V gene sequence: CDR1 MNHEY, CDR2 SVGAGI. V dropped 5 bases and J dropped 2 bases, with 10 bases sitting between them. The CDR3 runs 15 residues. The DNA for the CDR3 is TGTGCCAGCAGTCTACAGGGTGCCTATAATTCACCCCTCCACTTT. Residues: CASSLQGAYNSPLHF.

This chain connects TRBV21-1 to TRBJ2-1; the table's D gene call, TRBD1, was not cross checked with the DNA. TRBV21-1 is assigned pseudogene status. The CDR3 extends over 14 amino acids. CDR3 DNA: TGTGCCAGCAGCAAAGTGGTCAGGGGGGATGAGCAGTTCTTC. Its protein is CASSKVVRGDEQFF.

In its sample, this clone was seen once. The V and J genes are TRBV2 and TRBJ2-5; TRBD2 might be the D (6 bases). CDR3 length: 15 residues. Per germline, CDR1 SNHLY and CDR2 FYNNEI. V lost 6 bases and J lost 5, with 19 bases in between. The CDR3 nucleotides are TGTGCCAGCAGCGCGGTCGGAGGGCTAGCGGAGACCCAGTACTTC. It is translated as CASSAVGGLAETQYF.

J is TRBJ2-5 and V is TRBV4-1; maybe TRBD1 (6 bases). The CDR3 spans 16 residues. Trimming cost V 3 bases and J 4 bases, with 18 bases left between them. The germline V gene encodes CDR1 MGHRA and CDR2 YSYEKL. The CDR3 DNA reads TGCGCCAGCAGCCAGCGATTCGAATTGGGGGCAGAGACCCAGTACTTC. This encodes CASSQRFELGAETQYF.

This chain connects TRBV5-1 to TRBJ2-5; weak D call: TRBD1 (6 bases). The length of the CDR3 is 14 residues. CDR1 SGHRS and CDR2 YFSETQ come from the germline V gene. V gave up 0 bases and J gave up 2 bases, with 8 bases separating them. CDR3 in amino acids: CASSLGDTQETQYF. As DNA, the CDR3 is TGCGCCAGCAGCTTGGGGGACACACAAGAGACCCAGTACTTC.

In regard to this clone: Relative to the germline gene, one junction end is altered; a read error may explain this. The rearrangement uses TRBV5-4 and TRBJ2-3; 8 bases line up with TRBD2. This CDR3 region has 14 residues. From germline, CDR1 is SGHNT and CDR2 YYREEE (reference sequence). The CDR3 loop is CASSLGTSIDTQYF. The CDR3 coding sequence is TGTGCCAGCAGCTTGGGGACTAGCATAGATACGCAGTATTTT. Drawing the rest from reference TRBV5-4 and TRBJ2-3, the complete variable domain is ETGVTQSPTHLIKTRGQQVTLRCSSQSGHNTVSWYQQALGQGPQFIFQYYREEENGRGNFPPRFSGLQFPNYSSELNVNALELDDSALYLCASSLGTSIDTQYFGPGTRLTVL.

This chain uses TRBV10-3 with TRBJ2-3; no firm D call. The CDR3 contains 17 residues. Germline CDR1 and CDR2: ENHRY and SYGVKD. With 7 bases removed from V and 0 bases from J, the gap between germline ends came to 20 bases. The CDR3 reads CAIMVSRYNSSTDTQYF. CDR3 in DNA: TGTGCCATCATGGTCTCGCGATATAATTCTAGCACAGATACGCAGTATTTT.

This clone appeared a single time. The gene calls are TRBV27 and TRBJ2-2; no definite D call. Germline V gene data show CDR1 as MNHEY and CDR2 as SMNVEV (reference sequence). The CDR3 is made up of 11 amino acids. With 3 bases removed from V and 9 bases from J, the gap between germline ends came to 5 bases. CDR3 residues: CASSFNRELFF. DNA of the CDR3: TGTGCCAGCAGTTTCAATCGGGAGCTGTTTTTT.

The genes are TRBV11-2 and TRBJ2-6; D gene ambiguous. CDR1 and CDR2 (germline): SGHAT, FQNNGV. V shed 5 bases and J shed 5 bases, with 10 bases lying between them. The CDR3 has 14 amino acids. This CDR3 is CASSPPERANVLTF. The DNA of the CDR3 is TGTGCCAGCAGCCCCCCGGAGCGGGCCAACGTCCTGACTTTC.

This rearrangement joins TRBV6-6 to TRBJ2-7, with TRBD2 identical over 7 bases. Germline V CDR1 and CDR2: MNHNY, SVGAGI (reference sequence). The J segment lost 2 bases and the V segment lost 2 bases, leaving 9 bases of the junction unmatched. This CDR3 contains 16 residues. The CDR3, as DNA: TGTGCCAGCAGTTACACCTCCGGGACTAACGCCTACGAGCAGTACTTC. It translates to CASSYTSGTNAYEQYF.

In regard to this clone: A read error may produce the germline difference seen at one junction end. The chain employs TRBV5-4 and TRBJ2-1, with D perhaps TRBD2 (5 bases). Germline loops: CDR1 SGHNT, CDR2 YYREEE (reference sequence). This CDR3 is 16 amino acids long. This CDR3 reads CVSSLEDFRSYNEQFF. The CDR3 DNA reads as TGTGTCAGCAGCTTGGAGGACTTCCGCTCCTACAATGAGCAGTTCTTC.

The J gene is TRBJ2-1, the V gene TRBV7-9; 13 bases are a match to TRBD2. Trimming at V came to 5 bases and at J to 2 bases, leaving 9 bases not matched to a gene. Germline CDR1 is SEHNR and CDR2 is FQNEAQ (reference sequence). CDR3 length: 18 residues. This chain's CDR3 is CASSPRRLAGGAYNEQFF. The DNA for the CDR3 is TGTGCCAGCAGCCCCCGGAGACTAGCGGGAGGTGCCTACAATGAGCAGTTCTTC.

This chain connects TRBV25-1 to TRBJ1-3, with 8 bases that match TRBD1. Germline lookup yields CDR1 MGHDK and CDR2 SYGVNS. This CDR3 has 15 residues. The ends lost 5 bases at V and 0 bases at J; junction bases unmatched: 3. The CDR3 DNA follows: TGTGCCAGCAGTCTGACAGGGGACTCTGGAAACACCATATATTTT. Residues: CASSLTGDSGNTIYF.

The count of this clone is one. The rearrangement uses TRBV11-1 and TRBJ1-1; no reliable D call. The CDR3 totals 13 residues. The germline V and J ends were trimmed by 2 bases and 0 bases, with 4 bases remaining between them. Looked up from germline, CDR1 is SGHAT and CDR2 is FQDESV (reference sequence). DNA of the CDR3: TGTGCCAGCAGCTTACAGGTGAACACTGAAGCTTTCTTT. Protein: CASSLQVNTEAFF.

V gene TRBV2 combines with J gene TRBJ2-1; 12 bases are shared with TRBD2. From germline, CDR1 is SNHLY and CDR2 FYNNEI. After removal of 3 bases from V and 2 bases from J, the junction contained 11 bases not matched to a gene. CDR3 size: 19 residues. CDR3 nucleotide sequence: TGTGCCAGCAGTGATCAGCCTAGCGGGAGGGGTAAAACCTACAATGAGCAGTTCTTC. As protein: CASSDQPSGRGKTYNEQFF. The full variable domain, rest sourced from reference TRBV2 and TRBJ2-1, is EPEVTQTPSHQVTQMGQEVILRCVPISNHLYFYWYRQILGQKVEFLVSFYNNEISEKSEIFDDQFSVERPDGSNFTLKIRSTKLEDSAMYFCASSDQPSGRGKTYNEQFFGPGTRLTVL.

The rearrangement uses TRBV5-1 and TRBJ2-5; D is unresolved. The J call may be wrong; the DNA end is better matched by TRBJ2-7. This CDR3 is 14 amino acids long. The germline gives CDR1 SGHRS, CDR2 YFSETQ. The CDR3 is CASSLYAVTYEQYF. The CDR3 DNA is TGCGCCAGCAGCTTGTATGCGGTTACCTACGAGCAGTACTTC.

The chain employs TRBV7-9 and TRBJ1-3, with 7 nucleotides matching TRBD1. Germline CDR1 and CDR2: SEHNR and FQNEAQ (reference sequence). This CDR3 is built from 12 residues. Written as DNA, the CDR3 is TGTGCAATGACAGGGACTGGAAACACCATATATTTT. Encoded protein: CAMTGTGNTIYF.

The V gene is TRBV11-3, the J gene TRBJ2-1; the match to TRBD1 covers 9 bases. V dropped 0 bases and J dropped 8; count of bases not matched to a gene: 8. The CDR3 loop spans 16 amino acids. Germline loops: CDR1 SGHNT, CDR2 YENEEA. As DNA, the CDR3 is TGTGCCAGCAGCTTAGATCGAGGGACAGGGATCGATGAGCAGTTCTTC. It encodes CASSLDRGTGIDEQFF.

V usage is TRBV6-5 and J usage is TRBJ2-7, with TRBD2 as a possible D gene (5 bases). V dropped 5 bases and J dropped 4 bases, with 18 bases sitting between them. CDR1 MNHEY and CDR2 SVGAGI come from the germline V gene. The CDR3 totals 15 residues. CDR3 in amino acids: CASSRLVRDRYEQYF. In DNA form, the CDR3 reads TGTGCCAGCAGTCGCTTGGTACGGGATAGGTACGAGCAGTACTTC.

The chain employs TRBV27 and TRBJ1-1; TRBD1 matches at 9 bases. Per the germline V gene, CDR1 is MNHEY and CDR2 is SMNVEV (reference sequence). With 4 bases clipped from V and 1 base from J, the junction kept 10 bases outside the gene matches. This CDR3 has 17 amino acids. CDR3 amino acids: CASSSRLGGQGNTEAFF. CDR3 DNA: TGTGCCAGCAGTTCGCGATTGGGGGGACAGGGGAACACTGAAGCTTTCTTT.

V and J are TRBV9 and TRBJ2-1; D not resolved. The ends were cut back, 0 bases at V and 0 bases at J, with 13 bases in the middle. Germline V gene lookup returns CDR1 SGDLS and CDR2 YYNGEE. CDR3 length: 17 amino acids. CDR3 nucleotide sequence: TGTGCCAGCAGCGTAGAGCCTGATCCAAGCTCCTACAATGAGCAGTTCTTC. This codes for CASSVEPDPSSYNEQFF.

The gene calls are TRBV7-2 and TRBJ1-2; D is perhaps TRBD1 (5 bases). The CDR3 is 15 amino acids. Trimming took off 5 bases at V and 7 bases at J, with 20 bases between the two ends. Germline lookup yields CDR1 SGHTA and CDR2 FQGNSA. The DNA for the CDR3 is TGTGCCAGCAGCGTTAGAGAGTGGGGGGGAGTTGGCTACACCTTC. Its protein is CASSVREWGGVGYTF.